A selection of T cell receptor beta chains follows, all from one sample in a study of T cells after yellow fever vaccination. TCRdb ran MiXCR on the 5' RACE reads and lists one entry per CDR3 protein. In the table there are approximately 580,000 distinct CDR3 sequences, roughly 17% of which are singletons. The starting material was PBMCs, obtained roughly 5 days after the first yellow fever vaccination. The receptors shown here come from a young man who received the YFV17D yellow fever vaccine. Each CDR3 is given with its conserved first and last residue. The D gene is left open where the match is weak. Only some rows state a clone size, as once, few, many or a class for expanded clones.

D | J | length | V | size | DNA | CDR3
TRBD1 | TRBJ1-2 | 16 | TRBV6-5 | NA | TGTGCCAGCAGTTTCTTTGCCGGGACAGCTAACTATGGCTACACCTTC | CASSFFAGTANYGYTF
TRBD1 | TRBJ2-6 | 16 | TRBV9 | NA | TGTGCCAGCAGCGTCGACAGGGAAGCTGGGGCCAACGTCCTGACTTTC | CASSVDREAGANVLTF
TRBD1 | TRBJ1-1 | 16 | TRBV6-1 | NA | TGTGCCAGCAGACAGGGGCGTCCTACCCGAAACACTGAAGCTTTCTTT | CASRQGRPTRNTEAFF
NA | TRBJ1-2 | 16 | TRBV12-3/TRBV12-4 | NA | TGTGCCAGCAGCACGTCCTGGCGGCTACTTAGCTATGGCTACACCTTC | CASSTSWRLLSYGYTF
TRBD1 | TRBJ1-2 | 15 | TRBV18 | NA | TGTGCCAGCTCACCTTCGACAGGGCGGAACTATGGCTACACCTTC | CASSPSTGRNYGYTF
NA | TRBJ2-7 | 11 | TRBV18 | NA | TGTGCCAGCTCCCCCGCCGACGAGCAGTACTTC | CASSPADEQYF
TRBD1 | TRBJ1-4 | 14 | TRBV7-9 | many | TGTGCCAGCAGAGATAACAGGGGTAATGAAAAACTGTTTTTT | CASRDNRGNEKLFF
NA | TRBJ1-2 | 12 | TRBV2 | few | TGTGCCAGCAAAGGGGACCACTATGGCTACACCTTC | CASKGDHYGYTF
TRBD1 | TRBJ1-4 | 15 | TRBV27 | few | TGTGCCAGCAGTGCTGCGGGACAGAAAAATGAAAAACTGTTTTTT | CASSAAGQKNEKLFF
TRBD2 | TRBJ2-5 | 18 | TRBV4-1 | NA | TGCGCCAGCAGCCAAGGATTCGCGGGGGGTCTGATTGGGGAGACCCAGTACTTC | CASSQGFAGGLIGETQYF
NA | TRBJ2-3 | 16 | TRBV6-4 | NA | TGTGCCAGCAGTGACGGGATGGGAGGTAGCACAGATACGCAGTATTTT | CASSDGMGGSTDTQYF
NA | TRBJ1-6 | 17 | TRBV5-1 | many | TGCGCCAGCAGCTTGCGGGGGGCGATCGCCTATAATTCACCCCTCCACTTT | CASSLRGAIAYNSPLHF
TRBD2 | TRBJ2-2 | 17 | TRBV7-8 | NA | TGTGCCAGCAGCCTCAGGACTAGCGGGGGGATCGGCGGGGAGCTGTTTTTT | CASSLRTSGGIGGELFF
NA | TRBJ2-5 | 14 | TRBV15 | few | TGTGCCACCAGCAGAGTATTAGCGTGGGAGACCCAGTACTTC | CATSRVLAWETQYF
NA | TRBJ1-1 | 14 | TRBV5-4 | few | TGTGCCAGCAGCCCAGACAGCGGGGGGACTGAAGCTTTCTTT | CASSPDSGGTEAFF
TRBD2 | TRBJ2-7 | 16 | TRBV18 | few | TGTGCCAGCTCGCAGACTAGCGGGGGGATCTCCTACGAGCAGTACTTC | CASSQTSGGISYEQYF
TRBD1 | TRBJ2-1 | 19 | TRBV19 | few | TGTGCCAGTAGTATAGAGGAATACGCTGGACAGGGCCCTTGGAATGAGCAGTTCTTC | CASSIEEYAGQGPWNEQFF
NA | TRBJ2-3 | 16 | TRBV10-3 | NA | TGTGCCATCAATGGGGAGGGGACAGAGAGCACAGATACGCAGTATTTT | CAINGEGTESTDTQYF
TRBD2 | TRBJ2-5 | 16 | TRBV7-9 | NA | TGTGCCAGCAGCACCTGGCGGACTAGCGGGACAGAGACCCAGTACTTC | CASSTWRTSGTETQYF
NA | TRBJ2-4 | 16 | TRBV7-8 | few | TGTGCCAGCAGCCCTACGGACAGTACAGGCAAAAACATTCAGTACTTC | CASSPTDSTGKNIQYF
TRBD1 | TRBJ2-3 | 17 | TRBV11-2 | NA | TGTGCCAGCAGCTCGCCCCGACAGGGGCTTATGGGAGATACGCAGTATTTT | CASSSPRQGLMGDTQYF
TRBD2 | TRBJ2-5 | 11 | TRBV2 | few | TGTGCCAACGGGGGGGCGGGGACCCAGTACTTC | CANGGAGTQYF
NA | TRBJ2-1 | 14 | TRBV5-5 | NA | TGTGCCAGCAGCTTTAATTGGGGCGACAATGAGCAGTTCTTC | CASSFNWGDNEQFF
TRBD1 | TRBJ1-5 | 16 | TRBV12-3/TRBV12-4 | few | TGTGCCAGCAGCCCGACAGGGGGAACACTCAATCAGCCCCAGCATTTT | CASSPTGGTLNQPQHF
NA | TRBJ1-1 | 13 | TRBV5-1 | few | TGCGCCAGCAGCATTGACACGAACACTGAAGCTTTCTTT | CASSIDTNTEAFF
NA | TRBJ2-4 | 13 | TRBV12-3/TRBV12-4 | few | TGTGCCAGCAGGGGCCCCCGGAGGAACATTCAGTACTTC | CASRGPRRNIQYF
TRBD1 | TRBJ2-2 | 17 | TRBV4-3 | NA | TGCGCCAGCAGCCAAGAAGAAGGTCAGGGGGTCACCGGGGAGCTGTTTTTT | CASSQEEGQGVTGELFF
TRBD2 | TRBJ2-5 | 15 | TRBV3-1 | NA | TGTGCCAGCAGTCAGACTAGCGGGACACCAAGCAATAGGTACTTC | CASSQTSGTPSNRYF
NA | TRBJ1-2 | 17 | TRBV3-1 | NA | TGTGCCAGCAGCCAAGATTTCCGGGGTTGGGAAAACTATGGCTACACCTTC | CASSQDFRGWENYGYTF
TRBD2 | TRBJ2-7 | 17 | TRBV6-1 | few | TGTGCCAGCAGCTCCCGACTAGCGGGGGGTCACTCCTACGAGCAGTACTTC | CASSSRLAGGHSYEQYF
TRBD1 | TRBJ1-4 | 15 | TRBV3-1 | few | TGTGCCAGCAGCCAGCGAACAGGGGCCGGCGAAAAACTGTTTTTT | CASSQRTGAGEKLFF
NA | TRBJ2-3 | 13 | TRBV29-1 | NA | TGCAGCGGCGCAACGGCTAAAGGGGATACGCAGTATTTT | CSGATAKGDTQYF
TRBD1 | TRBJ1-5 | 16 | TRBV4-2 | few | TGTGCCAGCAGCCAACCCGGGACAGGGGGCGATCAGCCCCAGCATTTT | CASSQPGTGGDQPQHF
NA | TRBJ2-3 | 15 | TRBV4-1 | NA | TGCGCCAGCAGCCCTTTTGCAAGGGTCACAGATACGCAGTATTTT | CASSPFARVTDTQYF
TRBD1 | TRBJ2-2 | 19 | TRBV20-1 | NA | TGCAGTGCTAGGGGAATCGGACAGGGTTTTACGGGGAACGCCGGGGAGCTGTTTTTT | CSARGIGQGFTGNAGELFF
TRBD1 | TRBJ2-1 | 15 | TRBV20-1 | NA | TGCAGTGCTACCCCCGTAGGACAGGGAGGACATGAGCAGTTCTTC | CSATPVGQGGHEQFF